Shown below are 20 T cell receptor beta chains from a single sample sequenced in a study of cytomegalovirus exposure and HLA in healthy donors. It was with 60 Vbeta and 13 Jbeta primers that the PCR ran. TCRdb keeps only in-frame clones here, not all; method: immunoSEQ multiplex PCR. The data show about 160,000 clones, roughly four fifths seen once. Sequenced sample: PBMCs. The receptors shown here come from a woman in her fifties or sixties in good health and CMV-seropositive.

V usage is TRBV5-1 and J usage is TRBJ2-5; unclear D gene. This CDR3 comprises 12 residues. With 4 bases removed from V and 5 bases from J, the gap between germline ends came to 9 bases. Germline CDR1 SGHRS, CDR2 YFSETQ. CDR3 sequence reads: CASSILGETQYF. The CDR3 DNA sequence: TGCGCCAGCAGCATCCTCGGGGAGACCCAGTACTTC.

This clone was observed a handful of times. This chain connects TRBV6-1 to TRBJ1-2; 9 positions agree with TRBD1. Losses at the gene ends were 7 bases for V and 7 bases for J; bases not matched to a gene: 7. This CDR3 has 13 amino acids. The germline V gene has CDR1 MNHNS and CDR2 SASEGT. CDR3 sequence (DNA): TGTGCCAGCAACCCGGGACAGGGTTTTGGCTACACCTTC. Translating gives CASNPGQGFGYTF.

The rearrangement joins TRBV10-3 to TRBJ2-7; 7 positions agree with TRBD1. V was clipped by 3 bases and J by 1 base; unmatched bases: 3. The CDR3 runs 14 residues. Per the germline V gene, CDR1 is ENHRY and CDR2 is SYGVKD. The DNA for the CDR3 is TGTGCCATCAGTGATAGACAGGGATCCTACGAGCAGTACTTC. Protein product: CAISDRQGSYEQYF.

The chain combines TRBV6-6 with TRBJ1-5, with TRBD1 matching over 10 bases. Trimming removed 10 bases from V and 5 bases from J; junction bases left unmatched: 8. The CDR3 is 14 amino acids. Germline values: CDR1 MNHNY, CDR2 SVGAGI (reference sequence). In DNA form, the CDR3 reads TGTGCCACCTTGGGGACAGGGGAGCATCAGCCCCAGCATTTT. Amino acid sequence: CATLGTGEHQPQHF.

V and J are TRBV6-5 and TRBJ2-7, with D maybe TRBD1 (6 bases). CDR3 length equals 15 residues. From germline, CDR1 is MNHEY and CDR2 SVGAGI. Trimming stripped 0 bases from V and 2 bases from J, with 11 bases between. The CDR3 region has the DNA TGTGCCAGCAGTTACTCAGCAGGGGCCCCCTACGAGCAGTACTTC. This gives the protein CASSYSAGAPYEQYF.

This chain connects TRBV19 to TRBJ2-5, with TRBD1 identical over 8 bases. Germline V gives CDR1 LNHDA, CDR2 SQIVND (reference sequence). The CDR3 is 15 amino acids. The J segment lost 4 bases and the V segment lost 5 bases, leaving 9 bases of the junction unmatched. The DNA of the CDR3 is TGTGCCAGTAGTTACACAGGGGGTCGAGGAGAGACCCAGTACTTC. Translated, it gives CASSYTGGRGETQYF.

The genes are TRBV2 and TRBJ1-6, with D possibly matching TRBD1 (5 bases). This CDR3 is built from 15 residues. CDR1 and CDR2 from the germline V gene are SNHLY and FYNNEI. The V end was cut by 3 bases, the J end by 14 bases, with 20 bases between. CDR3 sequence reads: CASSDHGGDGSTLHF. The CDR3 region has the DNA TGTGCCAGCAGTGATCACGGGGGGGACGGATCTACCCTCCACTTT.

The chain has TRBV27 and TRBJ1-4, with 9 positions matching TRBD1. With 5 bases clipped from V and 11 bases from J, the junction kept 18 bases outside the gene matches. Germline lookup yields CDR1 MNHEY and CDR2 SMNVEV (reference sequence). This CDR3 comprises 17 residues. The CDR3 here is CASSPKVPGQGPVKLFF. CDR3 DNA sequence: TGTGCCAGCAGTCCGAAAGTCCCGGGACAGGGCCCAGTGAAACTGTTTTTT.

The chain carries TRBV19 and TRBJ1-4; a possible D gene is TRBD1 (5 bases). The germline V gene has CDR1 LNHDA and CDR2 SQIVND (reference sequence). V gave up 6 bases and J gave up 8 bases, with 19 bases separating them. The length of the CDR3 is 15 residues. The chain's CDR3 is CASSVTGPIPEKLFF. DNA for the CDR3: TGTGCCAGTAGCGTAACAGGACCGATCCCGGAAAAACTGTTTTTT.

The V call is TRBV11-1, the J call TRBJ2-2, with 9 bases aligning to TRBD1. Looked up from germline, CDR1 is SGHAT and CDR2 is FQDESV (reference sequence). The CDR3 contains 17 residues. V shed 1 base and J 2 bases; nucleotides not matched to a gene: 5. CDR3 loop: CASSLGDRALNTGELFF. The CDR3 nucleotides read TGTGCCAGCAGCTTAGGGGACAGGGCCCTTAACACCGGGGAGCTGTTTTTT.

This chain connects TRBV5-1 to TRBJ2-1, with TRBD1 matching over 8 bases. In germline, CDR1 is SGHRS, CDR2 YFSETQ. The length of the CDR3 is 16 residues. V lost 0 bases to trimming and J lost 2 bases; unmatched junction nucleotides: 4. CDR3 amino acids: CASSLANRGAYNEQFF. The DNA of the CDR3 is TGCGCCAGCAGCTTGGCCAACAGGGGGGCCTACAATGAGCAGTTCTTC.

V and J are TRBV7-8 and TRBJ1-2; no clear D. V was shortened by 5 bases and J by 5 bases, with 12 bases between the two germline ends. The germline V gene encodes CDR1 SGHVS and CDR2 FQNEAQ. This CDR3 is 13 amino acids long. CDR3 nucleotide sequence: TGTGCCAGCAGCACACAGCTGGATTATGGCTACACCTTC. Its translation is CASSTQLDYGYTF.

This clone has a single count. The chain carries TRBV6-1 and TRBJ1-5, with 9 positions matching TRBD1. The V and J ends lost 9 bases and 0 bases, in that order; junction bases with no gene match: 6. Germline assignment: CDR1 MNHNS and CDR2 SASEGT. CDR3 size: 15 residues. The CDR3 DNA follows: TGTGCCAGTGATTACAGGGGGCATAGCAATCAGCCCCAGCATTTT. Protein: CASDYRGHSNQPQHF.

This rearrangement joins TRBV20-1 to TRBJ1-1; D ambiguous. V was shortened by 6 bases and J by 5 bases, with 10 bases between the two germline ends. The CDR3 sequence is 11 residues long. The germline V gene has CDR1 DFQATT and CDR2 SNEGSKA (reference sequence). The CDR3 DNA is TGCAGTGCCCTCGGGTCAACTGAAGCTTTCTTT. Translation gives CSALGSTEAFF.

The chain links TRBV7-9 to TRBJ1-1; D is undetermined. Trimming took off 8 bases at V and 6 bases at J, with 19 bases between the two ends. The germline V gene has CDR1 SEHNR and CDR2 FQNEAQ (reference sequence). The length of the CDR3 is 14 residues. In nucleotides, the CDR3 is TGTGCCAGCTCCCTATTGGCCGGGTTACCTGAAGCTTTCTTT. It translates to CASSLLAGLPEAFF.

This chain links TRBV6-5 with TRBJ1-1, with TRBD1 matching over 8 bases. V shed 5 bases, J shed 3 bases, and the junction held 5 bases outside the gene matches. The CDR3 runs 14 residues. Germline CDR1 reads MNHEY; CDR2 reads SVGAGI. Here the CDR3 reads CASSPGGLDTEAFF. CDR3 DNA sequence: TGTGCCAGCAGTCCAGGGGGCTTGGACACTGAAGCTTTCTTT.

As for this clone: The germline gene is not matched at one end of the junction; a read error may be the cause. The chain has TRBV7-9 and TRBJ1-6; D gene unclear. The CDR3 runs to 12 residues. Germline CDR1 reads SEHNR; CDR2 reads FQNEAQ (reference sequence). This chain's CDR3 is CSSSRLNSPLHF. The CDR3 DNA sequence: TGTTCCAGCAGCCGACTGAATTCACCCCTCCACTTT.

The genes are TRBV6-1 and TRBJ1-2; D is ambiguous. Germline assignment: CDR1 MNHNS and CDR2 SASEGT. Trimming shortened V by 5 bases and J by 0 bases, and 7 bases separated the two germline ends. There are 13 residues in the CDR3. The CDR3 nucleotides read TGTGCCAGCAGTCTCTCGTCTAACTATGGCTACACCTTC. Its protein is CASSLSSNYGYTF.

The chain joins TRBV5-1 to TRBJ2-5, with D possibly being TRBD1 (5 bases). CDR3 length equals 13 residues. The V end lost 6 bases, the J end lost 1 base, and 10 bases lay between the germline ends. Germline loops: CDR1 SGHRS, CDR2 YFSETQ. The CDR3 DNA reads TGCGCCAGCAAAGACAGTTTCCAAGAGACCCAGTACTTC. Residues: CASKDSFQETQYF.

The V gene is TRBV5-4, the J gene TRBJ2-5; D gene ambiguous. CDR1 and CDR2 from the germline V gene are SGHNT and YYREEE (reference sequence). The CDR3 totals 15 residues. V lost 1 base, J lost 0 bases, and 10 bases lay in between. CDR3 protein: CASSLPRGNQETQYF. Here the CDR3 DNA reads TGTGCCAGCAGCTTGCCTCGCGGAAACCAAGAGACCCAGTACTTC.